This T cell receptor (beta chain) was profiled in a study of T cell repertoires in cytomegalovirus infection. Study context: In the study, CMV epitopes included recently identified HLA-C-restricted and well-studied HLA-B-restricted ones. Public signatures in TCR beta pointed to CMV infection and matching HLA type. Study-level results: Cumulated frequencies of public TCR beta families served to identify carriers of CMV plus the relevant HLA. Dominating the ex vivo response were HLA-C-restricted CMV-specific TCR beta clonotypes.

TCRdb re-analysed the reads in MiXCR, keeping a single row per CDR3 protein. Of roughly 500,000 distinct CDR3 sequences listed, roughly a third are singletons. On this clonotype itself: The antigen is unknown.

The CDR3 length is 16 residues. J was trimmed by 5 bases and V by 4 bases; bases with no gene match: 11. Germline V gene lookup returns CDR1 SGHTA and CDR2 FQGNSA. The receptor was derived from a human donor in good health (CMV status not recorded). Some clones in this sample may be carry-over from other donors' samples. The chain has TRBV7-2 and TRBJ1-2, with 9 positions matching TRBD1. Specimen: cultured PBMCs, collected from culture after CMV antigen stimulation. In nucleotides, the CDR3 is TGTGCCAGCAGCTCACAGGGGGCGGGAAGAAGGTATGGCTACACCTTC. This gives the protein CASSSQGAGRRYGYTF.